This entry describes one T cell receptor (beta chain). The sample originates from a study of blood T cell repertoires in COVID-19. Study at large: The United States, Italy and Spain were the sources of the acute and convalescent COVID-19 samples. PBMCs, B-cell-depleted T cells, or T cells were the source of the cDNA or gDNA that made up the material.

As handled by the study authors: Amplification from reference gene primers served as the basis for estimated nucleated cell counts. Measured with immunoSEQ multiplex PCR; TCRdb has only the in-frame clones, and not every one. V, J and clone size derive from that table, while D and trimming were established from the DNA sequence. The table has 200,000 to 300,000 clones, approximately 85% seen once. Trimming left V 3 bases short and J 14 bases short, with 18 bases between. The CDR3 runs 13 residues. CDR1 is LGHDT and CDR2 is YNNKEL in the germline V gene (reference sequence). The rearrangement links TRBV3-1 (or the pseudogene TRBV3-2) to TRBJ2-3; D remains unclear. This sequence was found in a woman aged 60-75 years with active or convalescent COVID-19. Sample: peripheral blood. CDR3 coding DNA: TGTGCCAGCAGCCACCCCCGTAGTTCGCCTCCGTATTTT. As protein: CASSHPRSSPPYF.